This T cell receptor (beta chain) originates from a study of T cell repertoires in cytomegalovirus infection. This CDR3 is built from 12 residues. V was cut by 7 bases and J by 2 bases, with 8 bases left in between. Germline V lookup: CDR1 SNHLY, CDR2 FYNNEI. TCRdb independently ran MiXCR on the reads; one entry per CDR3 protein. The sample carries about 490,000 distinct CDR3 sequences, approximately 16% recorded once. This sequence was found in a human donor in good health (CMV status not recorded). Some clones in this sample may be carry-over from other donors' samples. Material for sequencing was CD8+ T cells from PBMCs. This sequence joins TRBV2 and TRBJ1-2; D uncertain. CDR3 region: CASIRKNYGYTF. In DNA, the CDR3 is TGTGCCAGCATTCGGAAGAACTATGGCTACACCTTC.